Listed here is a single T cell receptor beta chain. The antigen is not known. A much bigger clone sits one base away, suggesting this may be a read error. The CDR3 totals 13 residues. The V and J ends lost 7 bases and 6 bases respectively, with 13 bases between them. CDR1 DFQATT and CDR2 SNEGSKA come from the germline V gene (reference sequence). Amplified TCR beta CDR3 regions came from RNA transcripts. Using the HTBI primer set, a first-round RT-PCR was run on the TCR CDR3. TCRdb analysed the multiplex PCR reads with MiXCR anew, one entry per CDR3 protein. The sample shows roughly 710,000 distinct CDR3 sequences, 30% to 40% of them seen only once. The data were taken from a study of T cells in Graves' hyperthyroidism and ophthalmopathy. Study-wide results and limits: Blood also showed most of the thyroid clonotypes that were expanded above 0.001.

The receptor was isolated from a woman in her 40s with Graves' hyperthyroidism. The sequenced sample was blood. The chain couples TRBV20-1 to TRBJ1-6; D uncertain. CDR3 sequence: CSVRRKANSPLHF. The CDR3 region has the DNA TGCAGTGTCAGGCGCAAGGCTAATTCACCCCTCCACTTT.